The 30 T cell receptor beta chains listed next were all sequenced from one sample in a study of follicular helper T cells after annual influenza vaccination. Here immunoSEQ multiplex PCR was the method, and the copy in TCRdb shows in-frame clones only, minus some. Of more than 8,000 clones in the sample, over 80% were seen once. Time point described: 2015-2016 season, pre-vaccination. Sequencing was performed on CXCR5+ CD38- circulating T follicular helper cells from blood, taken on the day of influenza vaccination. Subset noted: circulating Tfh, non-naive CD4+CXCR5+PD-1+ (ICOS+CD38+ or ICOS-CD38-). The origin of the receptors is an adult who received the influenza vaccine.

The V call is TRBV6-1, the J call TRBJ2-1; TRBD2 agrees at 13 bases. This CDR3 region has 15 residues. Germline loops: CDR1 MNHNS, CDR2 SASEGT. The V and J ends lost 4 bases and 7 bases, in that order; junction bases with no gene match: 4. Here the CDR3 reads CASSATSGRENEQFF. The DNA of the CDR3 is TGTGCCAGCAGTGCTACTAGCGGGAGGGAGAATGAGCAGTTCTTC.

The V call is TRBV4-1, the J call TRBJ1-3; TRBD1 might be the D (6 bases). The length of the CDR3 is 18 residues. Germline CDR1 and CDR2: MGHRA and YSYEKL. V gave up 0 bases and J gave up 0 bases, with 15 bases separating them. The CDR3 DNA reads as TGCGCCAGCAGCCAAGAAAGAACGACAGGCCGCTCTGGAAACACCATATATTTT. Amino acid sequence: CASSQERTTGRSGNTIYF.

V and J are TRBV29-1 and TRBJ2-3; D is unresolved. Trimming pared 2 bases from V and 6 bases from J, leaving 12 bases between. The CDR3 has 13 residues. From germline, CDR1 is SQVTM and CDR2 ANQGSEA. CDR3 amino acids: CSVERASYDTQYF. The CDR3 region has the DNA TGCAGCGTTGAAAGGGCTAGTTATGATACGCAGTATTTT.

The V and J genes are TRBV6-5 and TRBJ1-2, with a tentative D call TRBD1 (5 bases). This CDR3 is 12 amino acids long. Trimming took off 4 bases at V and 6 bases at J, with 9 bases between the two ends. Germline V CDR1 and CDR2: MNHEY, SVGAGI. CDR3: CASSSQGDGYTF. The CDR3 DNA is TGTGCCAGCAGTTCGCAGGGAGATGGCTACACCTTC.

The J gene is TRBJ2-1, the V gene TRBV7-3; TRBD2 matches 10 bases. The CDR3 spans 16 residues. Germline V gene data show CDR1 as SGHTA and CDR2 as FQGTGA. V dropped 5 bases and J dropped 1; count of bases not matched to a gene: 5. The CDR3 DNA follows: TGTGCCAGCAGCCCCCTAGCGGGAGCTTCCTACAATGAGCAGTTCTTC. Its protein is CASSPLAGASYNEQFF.

This clone was picked up a small number of times. The gene calls are TRBV2 and TRBJ2-7; 8 bases align to TRBD1. The CDR3 contains 12 residues. V was clipped by 6 bases and J by 5 bases; unmatched bases: 3. The germline CDR1 and CDR2 sequences are SNHLY and FYNNEI. The CDR3 DNA is TGTGCCAGCAGCCCGACAGGGGACGAGCAGTACTTC. It yields the protein CASSPTGDEQYF. The full variable domain, in which reference TRBV2 and TRBJ2-7 provide the parts outside the CDR3, is EPEVTQTPSHQVTQMGQEVILRCVPISNHLYFYWYRQILGQKVEFLVSFYNNEISEKSEIFDDQFSVERPDGSNFTLKIRSTKLEDSAMYFCASSPTGDEQYFGPGTRLTVT.

CDR3 nucleotides: TGTGCCAGCTCACCTACGACAGGGGGCACTGAAGCTTTCTTT. Translating it yields CASSPTTGGTEAFF. The V gene is TRBV18, the J gene TRBJ1-1; TRBD1 matches at 9 bases. Germline trimming cut 3 bases from V and 4 bases from J; bases unmatched to any gene: 3. The CDR3 runs 14 residues. Germline CDR1 KGHSH, CDR2 LQKENI.

This sequence joins TRBV5-1 and TRBJ1-1; tentative D call: TRBD1 (5 bases). This CDR3 spans 14 amino acids. V shed 4 bases and J shed 0 bases, with 10 bases lying between them. In germline, CDR1 is SGHRS, CDR2 YFSETQ. The CDR3 nucleotides are TGCGCCAGCAGCGCGACAGTTATGAACACTGAAGCTTTCTTT. Translated: CASSATVMNTEAFF.

The V gene is TRBV30, the J gene TRBJ1-5, with D perhaps TRBD1 (5 bases). Germline-derived CDR1 and CDR2 are GTSNPN and SVGIG (reference sequence). V was clipped by 4 bases and J by 1 base, with 17 bases between them. This CDR3 has 16 amino acids. CDR3 coding DNA: TGTGCCTGGACCGTGGGGGGATCTCCAAGCAATCAGCCCCAGCATTTT. Its translation is CAWTVGGSPSNQPQHF.

This chain links TRBV7-2 with TRBJ1-3; 7 nucleotides agree with TRBD1. This CDR3 spans 15 amino acids. Germline assignment: CDR1 SGHTA and CDR2 FQGNSA. V was clipped by 1 base and J by 6 bases; unmatched bases: 6. CDR3 nucleotide sequence: TGTGCCAGCAGCTTAGGACAGGGCTTGGAAAACACCATATATTTT. Protein sequence: CASSLGQGLENTIYF.

The genes are TRBV11-2 and TRBJ2-7, with 9 bases aligning to TRBD2. The CDR3 runs 14 residues. V lost 5 bases and J lost 0; bases outside the gene matches: 2. The V gene's germline CDR1 is SGHAT and CDR2 FQNNGV. The CDR3 nucleotides are TGTGCCAGCAGCAATAGCGGGAGCTCCTACGAGCAGTACTTC. Protein sequence: CASSNSGSSYEQYF.

This rearrangement joins TRBV6-1 to TRBJ1-1, with D perhaps TRBD1 (6 bases). This CDR3 contains 11 residues. Germline values: CDR1 MNHNS, CDR2 SASEGT. Trimming removed 3 bases at V and 11 bases at J, with 10 bases between. CDR3 DNA sequence: TGTGCCAGCAGTGAGCAGGGGAACGCTTTCTTT. Residues: CASSEQGNAFF.

V and J are TRBV5-1 and TRBJ2-2; a weak D match, TRBD1 (7 bases). V shed 1 base and J shed 3 bases, with 19 bases lying between them. CDR3 length: 18 residues. Germline values: CDR1 SGHRS, CDR2 YFSETQ. The CDR3 region has the DNA TGCGCCAGCAGCTTGCCCCAGGGGGGTTTCTCGGACACCGGGGAGCTGTTTTTT. It specifies CASSLPQGGFSDTGELFF.

As regards this clone: The same CDR3 is also encoded by other DNA sequences in this sample. The chain has TRBV11-2 and TRBJ2-6; D ambiguous. CDR3 length: 13 residues. Germline assignment: CDR1 SGHAT and CDR2 FQNNGV. V was shortened by 2 bases and J by 1 base, with 0 bases between the two germline ends. CDR3 region: CASSLSGANVLTF. The CDR3 coding sequence is TGTGCCAGCAGCTTATCTGGGGCCAACGTCCTGACTTTC. The entire variable domain, with the rest obtained from reference TRBV11-2 and TRBJ2-6, is as follows: EAGVAQSPRYKIIEKRQSVAFWCNPISGHATLYWYQQILGQGPKLLIQFQNNGVVDDSQLPKDRFSAERLKGVDSTLKIQPAKLEDSAVYLCASSLSGANVLTFGAGSRLTVL.

This clone has more than one count but fewer than ten. The chain joins TRBV7-8 to TRBJ2-7, with TRBD1 as a possible D gene (6 bases). The length of the CDR3 is 15 residues. CDR1 and CDR2 (germline): SGHVS, FQNEAQ. V dropped 4 bases and J dropped 5 bases, with 18 bases sitting between them. The CDR3: CASSSQWGQPNEQYF. Written as DNA, the CDR3 is TGTGCCAGCAGCTCCCAATGGGGGCAGCCAAACGAGCAGTACTTC.

The rearrangement joins TRBV7-3 to TRBJ2-3, with D possibly matching TRBD1 (6 bases). Trimming took off 5 bases at V and 5 bases at J, with 14 bases between the two ends. The CDR3 sequence is 14 residues long. Looked up from germline, CDR1 is SGHTA and CDR2 is FQGTGA. The CDR3 sequence is CASSPGVMGDTQYF. As DNA, the CDR3 is TGTGCCAGCAGCCCAGGGGTAATGGGAGATACGCAGTATTTT.

The chain combines TRBV19 with TRBJ2-1, with TRBD1 matching over 7 bases. The CDR3 runs to 16 residues. Germline V gene lookup returns CDR1 LNHDA and CDR2 SQIVND (reference sequence). V lost 5 bases to trimming and J lost 0 bases; unmatched junction nucleotides: 7. For the CDR3, the DNA is TGTGCCAGTAGTCCTACAGGGGTTAGCTCCTACAATGAGCAGTTCTTC. Translated: CASSPTGVSSYNEQFF.

V is TRBV28 and J is TRBJ1-2; weak D call: TRBD1 (6 bases). The CDR3 is 13 amino acids. Per the germline V gene, CDR1 is MDHEN and CDR2 is SYDVKM. Deletions cut 3 bases from V and 2 bases from J, with 7 bases between. CDR3 loop: CASSLGGNYGYTF. For the CDR3, the DNA is TGTGCCAGCAGTTTGGGGGGCAACTATGGCTACACCTTC.

This clone was detected only once. This chain links TRBV6-6 with TRBJ2-3, with D perhaps TRBD2 (5 bases). The CDR3 has 15 residues. Germline CDR1 is MNHNY and CDR2 is SVGAGI (reference sequence). Trimming shortened V by 2 bases and J by 4 bases, and 13 bases separated the two germline ends. The CDR3 protein is CASSYTGSNSDTQYF. The CDR3 nucleotides are TGTGCCAGCAGTTACACGGGGTCTAACTCAGATACGCAGTATTTT.

This chain uses TRBV21-1 with TRBJ1-2; the table's D call, TRBD1, has no DNA check behind it. TRBV21-1 corresponds to a pseudogene. The CDR3 has 17 amino acids. CDR3 amino acids: CASSKALSETGDTGYTF. CDR3 bases: TGTGCCAGCAGCAAAGCGCTTTCTGAGACAGGGGATACGGGCTACACCTTC.

This sequence joins TRBV30 and TRBJ1-3; 8 nucleotides align to TRBD1. This CDR3 is 13 amino acids long. Germline loops: CDR1 GTSNPN, CDR2 SVGIG (reference sequence). Trimming at V came to 3 bases and at J to 2 bases, leaving 0 bases not matched to a gene. As DNA, the CDR3 is TGTGCCTGGAGCAGGGGGCCTGGAAACACCATATATTTT. As protein: CAWSRGPGNTIYF.

The rearrangement uses TRBV5-4 and TRBJ2-1; no clear D gene. The CDR3 is 15 amino acids. CDR1 is SGHNT and CDR2 is YYREEE in the germline V gene (reference sequence). Trimming removed 1 base at V and 10 bases at J, with 18 bases between. The CDR3 sequence: CASSLPGRIKGEQFF. The CDR3 DNA reads as TGTGCCAGCAGCTTGCCCGGGCGGATTAAAGGGGAGCAGTTCTTC. Together with reference TRBV5-4 and TRBJ2-1, the CDR3 gives the full variable domain: ETGVTQSPTHLIKTRGQQVTLRCSSQSGHNTVSWYQQALGQGPQFIFQYYREEENGRGNFPPRFSGLQFPNYSSELNVNALELDDSALYLCASSLPGRIKGEQFFGPGTRLTVL.

The gene calls are TRBV18 and TRBJ2-2; no firm D call. V lost 0 bases and J lost 5, with 7 bases in between. Germline V lookup: CDR1 KGHSH, CDR2 LQKENI. The CDR3 totals 14 residues. The CDR3 bases are TGTGCCAGCTCACCACCCCGAGTAACCGGGGAGCTGTTTTTT. Its translation is CASSPPRVTGELFF. The variable domain in full, with the rest retrieved from reference TRBV18 and TRBJ2-2, is NAGVMQNPRHLVRRRGQEARLRCSPMKGHSHVYWYRQLPEEGLKFMVYLQKENIIDESGMPKERFSAEFPKEGPSILRIQQVVRGDSAAYFCASSPPRVTGELFFGEGSRLTVL.

This clone was detected only a few times. The V call is TRBV5-1, the J call TRBJ1-4; D remains unclear. CDR1 is SGHRS and CDR2 is YFSETQ in the germline V gene. V was trimmed by 2 bases and J by 0 bases, leaving 5 bases between them. The CDR3 runs 14 residues. The CDR3: CASSFSATNEKLFF. DNA of the CDR3: TGCGCCAGCAGCTTCAGCGCAACTAATGAAAAACTGTTTTTT.

V is TRBV18 and J is TRBJ1-2; unclear D gene. The CDR3 runs to 15 residues. Germline V gives CDR1 KGHSH, CDR2 LQKENI. V lost 3 bases and J lost 3, with 14 bases in between. The CDR3 protein is CASSPQSRGDYGYTF. Written as DNA, the CDR3 is TGTGCCAGCTCACCTCAATCCCGGGGTGACTATGGCTACACCTTC. The full variable domain, completed using reference TRBV18 and TRBJ1-2, is NAGVMQNPRHLVRRRGQEARLRCSPMKGHSHVYWYRQLPEEGLKFMVYLQKENIIDESGMPKERFSAEFPKEGPSILRIQQVVRGDSAAYFCASSPQSRGDYGYTFGSGTRLTVV.

This clone has just one count. The V and J genes are TRBV11-2 and TRBJ1-2, with D perhaps TRBD1 (5 bases). V was cut by 5 bases and J by 5 bases, with 9 bases left in between. Germline CDR1 reads SGHAT; CDR2 reads FQNNGV. The CDR3 runs 12 residues. DNA of the CDR3: TGTGCCAGCAGCCCGGAGGGGTATGGCTACACCTTC. Amino acids: CASSPEGYGYTF. Using reference TRBV11-2 and TRBJ1-2 for the parts outside the CDR3, the full variable domain is EAGVAQSPRYKIIEKRQSVAFWCNPISGHATLYWYQQILGQGPKLLIQFQNNGVVDDSQLPKDRFSAERLKGVDSTLKIQPAKLEDSAVYLCASSPEGYGYTFGSGTRLTVV.

The chain combines TRBV14 with TRBJ1-2; D perhaps matches TRBD1 (6 bases). The ends were cut back, 0 bases at V and 6 bases at J, with 14 bases in the middle. Germline CDR1 is SGHDN and CDR2 is FVKESK. The CDR3 is made up of 15 amino acids. The CDR3 DNA follows: TGTGCCAGCAGCCAAGAGTCGCACAGGGCCCATGGCTACACCTTC. The encoded protein is CASSQESHRAHGYTF. The full variable domain, in which reference TRBV14 and TRBJ1-2 provide the parts outside the CDR3, is EAGVTQFPSHSVIEKGQTVTLRCDPISGHDNLYWYRRVMGKEIKFLLHFVKESKQDESGMPNNRFLAERTGGTYSTLKVQPAELEDSGVYFCASSQESHRAHGYTFGSGTRLTVV.

The V and J genes are TRBV6-1 and TRBJ2-6, with 13 positions matching TRBD2. After removal of 2 bases from V and 4 bases from J, the junction contained 5 bases not matched to a gene. The CDR3 contains 18 residues. Germline V CDR1 and CDR2: MNHNS, SASEGT. CDR3 coding DNA: TGTGCCAGCAGTGAACTAGGACTAGCGGGGGAGGGGGCCAACGTCCTGACTTTC. This translates into CASSELGLAGEGANVLTF.

The chain combines TRBV2 with TRBJ1-1; no firm D call. Per germline, CDR1 SNHLY and CDR2 FYNNEI. The CDR3 spans 13 residues. V was clipped by 5 bases and J by 1 base, with 8 bases between them. CDR3 in amino acids: CASSLGPNTEAFF. The CDR3 region has the DNA TGTGCCAGCAGTCTGGGTCCGAACACTGAAGCTTTCTTT.

The chain recombines TRBV27 with TRBJ1-1; perhaps TRBD1 as D (6 bases). Germline CDR1 MNHEY, CDR2 SMNVEV (reference sequence). The CDR3 covers 15 residues. The germline V and J ends were trimmed by 8 bases and 3 bases, with 19 bases remaining between them. CDR3 in DNA: TGTGCCAGCCGGGACATACAACCGCCTTACACTGAAGCTTTCTTT. Translated, it gives CASRDIQPPYTEAFF.